This T cell receptor beta chain was retrieved from a study of blood T cells in healthy people across ages (dated by TCRdb to about 2015). Broadly, across the study: In model experiments, template switching captured about one uniquely barcoded TCR beta cDNA molecule for every two T cells. Using deep sequencing normalized with unique cDNA molecular identifiers, the study measured how TCR beta repertoire diversity changes with age. Donors were grouped into four age groups: young (average about 15 years), middle-aged (around 39), aged (around 60) and long-lived (around 80). To avoid experimental bias, donors of different ages were distributed randomly across sequencing lanes. The study analyzed two additional independent replicas of 1 million unique cDNA reads from the same blood draw for two donors, one aged 18 to 29 and one aged 80 or older. General study outcomes and caveats: Observed TCR beta diversity per million T cells fell roughly linearly with age, and a significant reduction was already apparent by age around 39. Observed TCR beta diversity correlated strongly with the percentage of naive T cells measured by flow cytometry. Compared with the aged group, the long-lived group had more naive CD4+ T cells, fewer expanded clones and increased TCR diversity, a pattern suggesting age selection. Total diversity estimates from one million sequenced T cells were considered lower bounds and underestimates. Since profiling was done on bulk unsorted PBMCs, naive and antigen-experienced compartments could not be conclusively compared. Because the CMV infection status of the donors was unknown, age-related changes in expanded clonotypes may potentially have been confounded.

Libraries were prepared through 5' RACE. The sequencer was an Illumina HiSeq 2500. A second PCR of roughly 6 to 11 cycles was run with a J-beta primer mix and a sample-barcoded 5' primer. A template-switch 5' adaptor carrying 12 random nucleotides introduced a unique molecular identifier onto each TCR beta cDNA molecule. Each sample yielded at least 2.5 million CDR3-containing paired-end reads. The Mint cDNA synthesis kit, primed by a TRBC-specific oligonucleotide, was used to synthesize first-strand cDNA from all RNA. Following uracil-DNA glycosylase treatment, a first 18-cycle PCR with universal primers M1SS and BC2_uni_R was performed on all cDNA. On the authors' methods: Each sample was normalized by randomly selecting 1 million high-quality reads, each carrying a distinct molecular identifier. Reads sharing molecular identifiers were discarded rather than binned into consensus sequences. MiTCR, with a Q25 quality threshold and the strictest error-elimination algorithm, was used for CDR3 identification, clonotype clustering and error correction. Lower-bound total TCR beta diversity was estimated with a nonparametric unseen species model using Euler transformation. The public reads were quality trimmed at Q25 with fastp and then assembled into clones with MiXCR by TCRdb, keeping productive beta chains. A single entry per CDR3 protein holds the most common genes and DNA from its merged rows. TCRdb, rather than the study authors, made the V and J calls. Counted in this sample were hundreds of thousands of distinct CDR3 sequences; roughly 27% of them appeared once. The top ten hold 29% of the sample.

A remark on this clonotype: What antigen it recognizes has not been identified. Base qualities were left out, and no much larger clone turns up one base away.

Donors were roughly 40 systemically healthy Caucasian individuals from Russia aged about 6 to 100 years. Approximately 9.3 milliliters of peripheral blood were collected from each donor into EDTA-treated Vacutainer tubes. PBMCs were isolated by Ficoll-Paque density-gradient centrifugation, with at least 6 million obtained per sample. Trizol reagent was used to extract total RNA from PBMCs, with at least 6 micrograms per sample. For every donor, flow cytometry on a PBMC aliquot measured the percentage of naive CD45RAhigh/CD27high T cells. The cysteine opens and the phenylalanine closes a CDR3 of 14 amino acids. Only the CDR3 portion is preserved as DNA: 42 bases, with reading frame beginning at the first base. Trimming removed 2 bases from V and 5 bases from J, leaving 12 bases between the germline ends. Based on the germline V gene, the CDR1 and CDR2 sequences are MDHEN and SYDVKM.

The chain is made from TRBV28 and TRBJ2-5, and possibly TRBD2, on 6 matching bases. Sample: blood. This sequence originates from a woman between 65 and 79 years old in good health. The DNA sequence reads TGTGCCAGCAGTTTAGGGGGGTCCGGGGAGACCCAGTACTTC. It codes for CASSLGGSGETQYF. Extended through the reference TRBV28 and TRBJ2-5 proteins, this CDR3 yields the full variable domain: DVKVTQSSRYLVKRTGEKVFLECVQDMDHENMFWYRQDPGLGLRLIYFSYDVKMKEKGDIPEGYSVSREKKERFSLILESASTNQTSMYLCASSLGGSGETQYFGPGTRLLVL.